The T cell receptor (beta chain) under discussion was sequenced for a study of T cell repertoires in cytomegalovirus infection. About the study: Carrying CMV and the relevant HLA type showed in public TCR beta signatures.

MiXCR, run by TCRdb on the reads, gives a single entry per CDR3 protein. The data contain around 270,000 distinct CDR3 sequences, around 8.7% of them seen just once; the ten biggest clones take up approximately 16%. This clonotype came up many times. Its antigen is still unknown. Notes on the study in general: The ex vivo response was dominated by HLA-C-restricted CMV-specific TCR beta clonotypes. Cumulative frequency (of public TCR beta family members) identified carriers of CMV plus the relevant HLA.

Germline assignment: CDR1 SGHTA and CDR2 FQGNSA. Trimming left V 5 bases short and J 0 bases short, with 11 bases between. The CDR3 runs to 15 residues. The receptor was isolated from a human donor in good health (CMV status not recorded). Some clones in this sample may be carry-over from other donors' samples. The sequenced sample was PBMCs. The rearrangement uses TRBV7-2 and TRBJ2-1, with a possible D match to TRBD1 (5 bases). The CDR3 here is CASSPDRASYNEQFF. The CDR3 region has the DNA TGTGCCAGCAGCCCCGACAGAGCCTCCTACAATGAGCAGTTCTTC.